Below, one T cell receptor beta chain is given with its context. The data originate from a study of shared T cell receptors in the human thymus. With V trimmed by 3 bases and J by 4 bases, 4 bases remained unmatched. Per the germline V gene, CDR1 is KGHSH and CDR2 is LQKENI. There are 15 residues in the CDR3. Sequencing was performed with immunoSEQ multiplex PCR; in TCRdb, only in-frame clones are kept and a portion is missing. The repertoire holds more than 300,000 clones, with over 90% as singletons. What was sequenced was thymocytes. This receptor was identified in a human donor. This chain uses TRBV18 with TRBJ2-4; 9 bases align to TRBD2. In nucleotides, the CDR3 is TGTGCCAGCTCACCGCCTAGCGGGGTGAAAAACATTCAGTACTTC. It codes for CASSPPSGVKNIQYF.